A selection of T cell receptor beta chains follows, all from one sample in a study of cytomegalovirus exposure and HLA in healthy donors. Produced via immunoSEQ multiplex PCR; TCRdb's table is partial and in-frame only. The sample lists 100,000 to 120,000 clones, 78% seen once, with under 1.5% in the top ten. Sample: PBMCs. These receptors originate from a woman aged 25 to 39 in good health and CMV-seronegative. Each CDR3 is given with its conserved first and last residue. D genes are given only for firm matches. Size is stated for part of the rows, as once, few or many counts, or as a class when the clone is expanded.

TGTGCCAGCAGTGGCCGACAGGGAGTTAACTATGGCTACACCTTC CASSGRQGVNYGYTF TRBJ1-2 TRBD1 TRBV6-1 .
TGTGCCAGCAGCCAGGGGGTAGCTAATGAAAAACTGTTTTTT CASSQGVANEKLFF TRBJ1-4 TRBD1 TRBV7-9 .
TGTGCCAGCAGTTTCCTGCAACAGGGAAGAAACTATGGCTACACCTTC CASSFLQQGRNYGYTF TRBJ1-2 . TRBV28 once
TGTGCCAGCAGTTACGCGTTAAATGATGAGCAGTTCTTC CASSYALNDEQFF TRBJ2-1 . TRBV6-5 .
TGTGCCAGCAGCGACAGCTACGAGCAGTACTTC CASSDSYEQYF TRBJ2-7 . TRBV28 .
TGCGCCAGCAGTTACGGGGATTATGGCTACACCTTC CASSYGDYGYTF TRBJ1-2 . TRBV5-1 .
TGTGCCAGCAGTTTCCCCCCATCCGGGACAGAAGTCTATGGCTACACCTTC CASSFPPSGTEVYGYTF TRBJ1-2 TRBD1 TRBV28 few
TGCGCCAGCAGCCAAGGGGGACTAGCGGGGATAAATGAGCAGTTCTTC CASSQGGLAGINEQFF TRBJ2-1 TRBD2 TRBV4-1 .
TGTGCCAGCAGTAGACAGGTGAACACTGAAGCTTTCTTT CASSRQVNTEAFF TRBJ1-1 . TRBV7-9 few
TGTGCCAGCAGTACAGGGAGCAATCAGCCCCAGCATTTT CASSTGSNQPQHF TRBJ1-5 . TRBV28 .
TGTGCCAGCAGCACCGGAGCAGCACCCTTCAAAGCTGGCTACACCTTC CASSTGAAPFKAGYTF TRBJ1-2 . TRBV5-6 .
TGTGCCAGCAGCTTAGGGGGGGATTACAATGAGCAGTTCTTC CASSLGGDYNEQFF TRBJ2-1 . TRBV7-9 .
TGTGCCAGCAGCCCGAGCCTAGGACTAGCGGACCACAATGAGCAGTTCTTC CASSPSLGLADHNEQFF TRBJ2-1 TRBD2 TRBV13 .
TGCGCCAGCAGCCAACTCCAAGAGACCCAGTACTTC CASSQLQETQYF TRBJ2-5 . TRBV4-1 .
TGTGCCAGCAGTTTACGTACAGGAGAAAGGACCATATATTTT CASSLRTGERTIYF TRBJ1-3 . TRBV28 .
TGTGCCAGCAGCTCAAGTCCGGCCGGGACAGTTAGCTCGGGCTCCTACGAGCAGTACTTC CASSSSPAGTVSSGSYEQYF TRBJ2-7 TRBD1 TRBV13 .
TGTGCCAGCAGCTTGACAGGGACCCACGAGCAGTACTTC CASSLTGTHEQYF TRBJ2-7 TRBD1 TRBV7-9 .
TGTGCCAGCAGTTTGATAGCGGGGGCCAGCTCCTACGAGCAGTACTTC CASSLIAGASSYEQYF TRBJ2-7 TRBD2 TRBV28 .
TGCAGCGTTAAACGTGCGGGAGACGGTACAGATACGCAGTATTTT CSVKRAGDGTDTQYF TRBJ2-3 TRBD2 TRBV29-1 .
TGTGCAAGTCGCTCCGATAAAGGGGCTAGCGTATTAAAGACCCAGTACTTC CASRSDKGASVLKTQYF TRBJ2-5 . TRBV12-2 .
TGTGCCAGCAGCACCAGATCCGGACAGGGTATGGAAAAACTGTTTTTT CASSTRSGQGMEKLFF TRBJ1-4 TRBD1 TRBV7-2 .
TGTGCCAGCAGCTTGGACAGGGTGGGTTCAGGCTACACCTTC CASSLDRVGSGYTF TRBJ1-2 TRBD1 TRBV7-2 .
TGTGCCAGCAGACTGACTAGTGAGGGGACGGGGACCCAGTACTTC CASRLTSEGTGTQYF TRBJ2-5 . TRBV2 .
TGTGCCAGCAGTAACCGACAGGTCAATAATTACGAGCAGTACTTC CASSNRQVNNYEQYF TRBJ2-7 . TRBV6-5 few
TGTGCCGGCAGGGGTGCGTTGAACACTGAAGCTTTCTTT CAGRGALNTEAFF TRBJ1-1 . TRBV18 .
TGTGCCAGCAGTTTAACCAACGACAGGCCTAGGGTCTTTGGTTCTGGGGCCAACGTCCTGACTTTC CASSLTNDRPRVFGSGANVLTF TRBJ2-6 . TRBV27 .
TGCGCCAGCAGCTTGGCGACAGAGGAGTACTTC CASSLATEEYF TRBJ2-5 . TRBV5-1 .
TGCGCCAGCAGCCAAGATAGATGGCCGGGGTCACCGGATACGCAGTATTTT CASSQDRWPGSPDTQYF TRBJ2-3 . TRBV4-3 .
TGTGCCAGCAGTTACGGAGTCGCGTACGAGCAGTACTTC CASSYGVAYEQYF TRBJ2-7 . TRBV6-6 .
TGTGCCTGGAGTGATAACAGCCTCAATGGCTACACCTTC CAWSDNSLNGYTF TRBJ1-2 . TRBV30 .
TGTGCCAGCAGCTTAGAGCGGGGAACCCCAAAACTGTTTTTT CASSLERGTPKLFF TRBJ1-4 . TRBV7-9 .
TGCGCCAGCAGCCAAGTTCTAGCGGGGGGTATAGTTGGGAATGAGCAGTTCTTC CASSQVLAGGIVGNEQFF TRBJ2-1 TRBD2 TRBV4-3 once
TGCAGCGTTGGGGGGGTAGCCCAAGAGACCCAGTACTTC CSVGGVAQETQYF TRBJ2-5 . TRBV29-1 .
TGTGCCAGCTCCCCGTTAGCAGGGCAGTTGTCTTCCCTCCACTTT CASSPLAGQLSSLHF TRBJ1-6 . TRBV18 .
TGCGCCAGCAGCACGGGACAGGGCCACACCGGGGAGCTGTTTTTT CASSTGQGHTGELFF TRBJ2-2 TRBD1 TRBV5-1 .
TGTGCCACCAGCAGAGAGGAGGGGAGCCTTAATGAAAAACTGTTTTTT CATSREEGSLNEKLFF TRBJ1-4 . TRBV15 .
TGTGCCAGCAGTTATGCAGAACGATTGGAGCAGTACTTC CASSYAERLEQYF TRBJ2-7 . TRBV6-5 .
TGTGCCAGCTCACCGCCGACAGGGGCCCACGAGCAGTACTTC CASSPPTGAHEQYF TRBJ2-7 TRBD1 TRBV18 .
TGTGCCAGCTCACCTCCGGACAACTACAATGAGCAGTTCTTC CASSPPDNYNEQFF TRBJ2-1 . TRBV18 .
TGTGCCAGCAAAACGGGGGGACAGGGGGGAGAGACCCAGTACTTC CASKTGGQGGETQYF TRBJ2-5 TRBD1 TRBV6-5 .